This T cell receptor (beta chain) originates from a study of identical twins. General study results and limits: Cord blood's abundant beta clonotypes had fewer insertions, unlike memory repertoires.

No donor was unhealthy or non-Caucasian. As for this clonotype: Its antigen is currently unknown.

TCRdb re-derived calls from the 5' RACE reads in MiXCR, one entry per CDR3 protein. The sample lists 1.5 million to 2 million distinct CDR3 sequences, roughly 35% occurring once. This receptor was obtained from a newborn girl in good health. The sample comprised cord blood.

CDR3 DNA sequence: TGCAGCGGGGTTCACAGGGGGCTAGATGGCTACACCTTC. It codes for CSGVHRGLDGYTF. The chain is built from TRBV29-1 and TRBJ1-2, with TRBD1 matching over 9 bases. The germline CDR1 and CDR2 sequences are SQVTM and ANQGSEA. V lost 7 bases, J lost 6 bases, and 9 bases stayed unmatched. The CDR3 extends over 13 amino acids.